This TCR beta chain is drawn from a study of CD8 T cells in Susac syndrome. Per germline, CDR1 MNHEY and CDR2 SVGAGI. Unmatched junction bases numbered 7, after V lost 4 bases and J lost 3 bases. The CDR3 runs 16 residues. CD8+ and CD4+ blood T cells underwent TCR beta sequencing. Random hexamers were used to reverse transcribe about 0.45 to 1 ug of RNA. The method of amplification for TCR beta CDR3 was immunoSEQ multiplex PCR, covering 54 Vbeta and 13 Jbeta. TCRdb ran MiXCR on the immunoSEQ multiplex PCR reads and lists one entry per CDR3 protein. Of approximately 140,000 distinct CDR3 sequences listed, over 75% are singletons.

The material sequenced was CD8+ T cells from PBMCs. The source of this sequence is a human donor with multiple sclerosis. The J gene is TRBJ2-2, the V gene TRBV6-5, with TRBD2 matching over 8 bases. Written as DNA, the CDR3 is TGTGCCAGCAGTTTCGGGAGGGGGGTGGACACCGGGGAGCTGTTTTTT. Protein product: CASSFGRGVDTGELFF.